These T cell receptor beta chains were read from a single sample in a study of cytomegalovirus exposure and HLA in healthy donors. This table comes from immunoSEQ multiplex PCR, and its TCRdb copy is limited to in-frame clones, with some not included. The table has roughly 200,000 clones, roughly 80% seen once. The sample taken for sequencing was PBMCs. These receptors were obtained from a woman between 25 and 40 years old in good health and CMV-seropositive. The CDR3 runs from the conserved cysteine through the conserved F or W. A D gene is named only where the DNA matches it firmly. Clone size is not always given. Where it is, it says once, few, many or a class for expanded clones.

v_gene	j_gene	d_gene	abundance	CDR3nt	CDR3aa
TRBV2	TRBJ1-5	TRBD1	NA	TGTGCCAGCAGCTACACAGGGGCGCGGGATCAGCCCCAGCATTTT	CASSYTGARDQPQHF
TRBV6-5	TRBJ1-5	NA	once	TGTGCCAGCCAGCGGGGGGCCTCTCAGCCCCAGCATTTT	CASQRGASQPQHF
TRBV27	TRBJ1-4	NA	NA	TGTGCCAGCAGTTTAGGATCCGGGACTCCTTCCGAAAAACTGTTTTTT	CASSLGSGTPSEKLFF
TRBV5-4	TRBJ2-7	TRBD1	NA	TGTGCCAGCAGCACCGGGACAGGGACCTACGAGCAGTACTTC	CASSTGTGTYEQYF
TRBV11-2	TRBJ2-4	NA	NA	TGTGCCAGCAGCTTAGCTCTAGCCAAAAACATTCAGTACTTC	CASSLALAKNIQYF
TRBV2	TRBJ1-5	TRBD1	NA	TGTGCCAGCAGTCCGCGACAGGGTGGCAATCAGCCCCAGCATTTT	CASSPRQGGNQPQHF
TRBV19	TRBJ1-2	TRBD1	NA	TGTGCCAGTAGTAACAGGGGCGACTATGGCTACACCTTC	CASSNRGDYGYTF
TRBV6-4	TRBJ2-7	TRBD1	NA	TGTGCCAGCAGCAGGGACAGTGAACGCGGGGAGCAGTACTTC	CASSRDSERGEQYF
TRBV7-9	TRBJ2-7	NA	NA	TGTGCCAGCAGCCGAATACAGTCTGGGTCCTACGAGCAGTACTTC	CASSRIQSGSYEQYF
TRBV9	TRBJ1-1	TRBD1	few	TGTGCCAGCAGCGATGGGACAGGGGTAAGGACTGAAGCTTTCTTT	CASSDGTGVRTEAFF
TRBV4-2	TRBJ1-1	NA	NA	TGTGCCAGCAGCCAAGATTGGGCGAACACTGAAGCTTTCTTT	CASSQDWANTEAFF
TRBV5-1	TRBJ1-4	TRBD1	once	TGCGCCAGCAGCCCAGCAGGGGGCCTTAGTGAAAAACTGTTTTTT	CASSPAGGLSEKLFF
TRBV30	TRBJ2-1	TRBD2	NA	TGTGCCTGGGGACCTAGTAGCGGGAGCTCCTACAATGAGCAGTTCTTC	CAWGPSSGSSYNEQFF
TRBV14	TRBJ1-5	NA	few	TGTGCCAGCAGCGCCGCGGGGGGCAATCAGCCCCAGCATTTT	CASSAAGGNQPQHF
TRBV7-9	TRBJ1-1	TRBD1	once	TGTGCCAGCAGCGGGGGACAGCACATGAACACTGAAGCTTTCTTT	CASSGGQHMNTEAFF
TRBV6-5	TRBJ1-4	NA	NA	TGTGCCAGCAGTCGCTCGCGACAGAATGAAAAACTGTTTTTT	CASSRSRQNEKLFF
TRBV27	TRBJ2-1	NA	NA	TGTGCCAGCAGTTTAGAGGGGGACCCCTACAATGAGCAGTTCTTC	CASSLEGDPYNEQFF
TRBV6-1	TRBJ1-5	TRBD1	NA	TGTGCCAGCATTCTTGACAGGGGCAATCAGCCCCAGCATTTT	CASILDRGNQPQHF
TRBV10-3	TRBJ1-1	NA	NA	TGTGCCATCAGTGAGGTGAGGCTGGGGAACACTGAAGCTTTCTTT	CAISEVRLGNTEAFF
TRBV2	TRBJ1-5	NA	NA	TGTGCCAGCACGGAGACACAGGGCTATCAGCCCCAGCATTTT	CASTETQGYQPQHF
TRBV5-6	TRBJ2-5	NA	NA	TGTGCCAGCAGCCATGCCGGGACAAAAGAGACCCAGTACTTC	CASSHAGTKETQYF
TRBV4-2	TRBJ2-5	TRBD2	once	TGTGCCAGCAGCCAACCCGGACTAGCGGGGAAGCCGAAAGGAGAGACCCAGTACTTC	CASSQPGLAGKPKGETQYF
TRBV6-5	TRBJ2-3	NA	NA	TGTGCCAGTGGCTTGGTTGGCGATACGCAGTATTTT	CASGLVGDTQYF
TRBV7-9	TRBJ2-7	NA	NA	TGTGCCAGCAGCCCAACGGGTAGCGAGCAGTACTTC	CASSPTGSEQYF
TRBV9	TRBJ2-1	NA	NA	TGTGCCAGCAGCCCAGGGGCGGGAGTCTGGTTCTTC	CASSPGAGVWFF
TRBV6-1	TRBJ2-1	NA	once	TGTGCCAGCAGCCTCGACCCGACCGGGAGTGAGCAGTTCTTC	CASSLDPTGSEQFF
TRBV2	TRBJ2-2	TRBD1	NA	TGTGCCAGCTCGGCACAGGGGACCGGGGAGCTGTTTTTT	CASSAQGTGELFF
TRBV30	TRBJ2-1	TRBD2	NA	TGTGCCTGGAGTGGGCGACTAGCGGGAGTGGGTGAGCAGTTCTTC	CAWSGRLAGVGEQFF
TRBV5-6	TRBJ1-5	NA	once	TGTGCCAGCAGCTTGCCGGGTCAAAAGGGAGATCAGCCCCAGCATTTT	CASSLPGQKGDQPQHF
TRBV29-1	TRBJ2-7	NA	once	TGCAGCGTTGATGCGGTGGGACTCGGGCAGTACTTC	CSVDAVGLGQYF
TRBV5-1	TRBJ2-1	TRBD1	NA	TGCGCCAGCAGCTTGGCAGCCCAGGGGGCGTACAATGAGCAGTTCTTC	CASSLAAQGAYNEQFF
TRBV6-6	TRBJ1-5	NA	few	TGTGCCACTCAGCCGGGACTCAGCAATCAGCCCCAGCATTTT	CATQPGLSNQPQHF
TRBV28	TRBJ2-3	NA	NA	TGTGCCAGCAGTACCGGAGGAAACACAGATACGCAGTATTTT	CASSTGGNTDTQYF
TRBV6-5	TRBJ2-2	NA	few	TGTGCCAGCCTGCGGGTAGGGACCGGGGAGCTGTTTTTT	CASLRVGTGELFF
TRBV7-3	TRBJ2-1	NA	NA	TGTGCCAGCTCCAGAGGAGGGATCTACAATGAGCAGTTCTTC	CASSRGGIYNEQFF
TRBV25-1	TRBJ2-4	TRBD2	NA	TGTGCCAGCAGCGTTAGCGGGAGTAACATTCAGTACTTC	CASSVSGSNIQYF
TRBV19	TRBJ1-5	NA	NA	TGTGCCAGTAACTCGGGGGCGGGGGCAGGTCAGCCCCAGCATTTT	CASNSGAGAGQPQHF
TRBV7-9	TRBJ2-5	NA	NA	TGTGCCAGCAGCTTAGGGCTAGGGGTCGGCTACCAAGAGACCCAGTACTTC	CASSLGLGVGYQETQYF
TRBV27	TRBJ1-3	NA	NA	TGTGCCAGCAGCCCTCTAGGGGTCGGAAACACCATATATTTT	CASSPLGVGNTIYF
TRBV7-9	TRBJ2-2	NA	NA	TGTGCCAGCAGCTTAGTCCCTAGCTTTACCGGGGAGCTGTTTTTT	CASSLVPSFTGELFF
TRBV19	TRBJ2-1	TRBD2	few	TGTGCCAGTAGTCCCATAGCGGGAGGGCCTGTCGGTGAGCAGTTCTTC	CASSPIAGGPVGEQFF